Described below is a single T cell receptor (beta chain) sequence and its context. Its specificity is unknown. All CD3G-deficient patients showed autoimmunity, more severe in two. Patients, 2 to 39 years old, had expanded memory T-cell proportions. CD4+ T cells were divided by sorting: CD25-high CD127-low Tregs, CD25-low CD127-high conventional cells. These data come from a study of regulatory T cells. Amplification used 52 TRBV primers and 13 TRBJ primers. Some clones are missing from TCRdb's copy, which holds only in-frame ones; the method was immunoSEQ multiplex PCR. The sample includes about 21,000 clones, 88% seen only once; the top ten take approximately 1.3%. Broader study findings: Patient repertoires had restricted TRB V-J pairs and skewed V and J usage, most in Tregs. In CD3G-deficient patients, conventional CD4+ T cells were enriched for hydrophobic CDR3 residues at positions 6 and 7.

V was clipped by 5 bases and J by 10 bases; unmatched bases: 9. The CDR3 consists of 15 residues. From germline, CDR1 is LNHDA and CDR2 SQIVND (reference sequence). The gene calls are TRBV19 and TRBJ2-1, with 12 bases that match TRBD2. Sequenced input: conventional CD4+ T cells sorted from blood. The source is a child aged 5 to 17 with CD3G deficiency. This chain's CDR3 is CASSAPGLAGSEQFF. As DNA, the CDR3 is TGTGCCAGTAGTGCCCCGGGACTAGCGGGTTCCGAGCAGTTCTTC. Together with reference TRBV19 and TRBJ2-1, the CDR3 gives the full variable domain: DGGITQSPKYLFRKEGQNVTLSCEQNLNHDAMYWYRQDPGQGLRLIYYSQIVNDFQKGDIAEGYSVSREKKESFPLTVTSAQKNPTAFYLCASSAPGLAGSEQFFGPGTRLTVL.